The sequence of this T cell receptor beta chain was determined in a study of siplizumab effects on memory and regulatory T cells. Assaying covered about 10^5 TCR templates per sample. Clones were read by immunoSEQ multiplex PCR, and TCRdb kept only the in-frame ones, dropping some. The sample has 90,000 to 110,000 clones; just over 90% are singletons. Findings of the study overall: No functional test confirmed suppression by proliferating siplizumab-culture Tregs. Greater diversity than memory cells seemed evident in naive T cells, which also appeared to be major alloresponse contributors.

The CDR3 consists of 16 residues. The germline V gene encodes CDR1 SGHRS and CDR2 YFSETQ. Trimming took off 0 bases at V and 3 bases at J, with 15 bases between the two ends. Note on this clone: As yet, its antigen is unknown.

The chain combines TRBV5-1 with TRBJ1-1; D not resolved. The TCR originated in a human donor in good health. The sample taken for sequencing was Tregs sorted from blood. The CDR3 here is CASSLGHTGGYTEAFF. The CDR3 DNA sequence: TGCGCCAGCAGCTTGGGTCATACCGGTGGTTACACTGAAGCTTTCTTT.